The TCR beta chain under discussion was sequenced for a study of blood T cells in healthy people across ages. Whole-study results and caveats: Observed TCR beta diversity per million T cells went down as age went up. This fall followed a roughly linear course with age. From one million sequenced T cells, diversity estimates were lower bounds.

A second PCR, run for about 7 to 11 cycles, used a sample-barcoded 5' primer plus a J-beta primer mix. Each cDNA molecule, via a template-switch adaptor with 12 random nucleotides, was tagged. TCRdb re-analysed the 5' RACE reads in MiXCR, keeping a single row per CDR3 protein. The table has 980,000 or so distinct CDR3 sequences, 48% seen once. Germline V gene sequence: CDR1 SGHRS, CDR2 YFSETQ. Deletions cut 4 bases from V and 3 bases from J, with 18 bases between. This CDR3 is built from 16 residues. On this clonotype: No antigen is known for it.

The clonotype originates from a man aged 25 to 40 in good health. The chain employs TRBV5-1 and TRBJ2-3, with D perhaps TRBD1 (6 bases). Input material: blood. The CDR3 sequence: CASSVNLGGVTDTQYF. The CDR3 nucleotides are TGCGCCAGCAGCGTGAATCTAGGGGGAGTGACAGATACGCAGTATTTT.